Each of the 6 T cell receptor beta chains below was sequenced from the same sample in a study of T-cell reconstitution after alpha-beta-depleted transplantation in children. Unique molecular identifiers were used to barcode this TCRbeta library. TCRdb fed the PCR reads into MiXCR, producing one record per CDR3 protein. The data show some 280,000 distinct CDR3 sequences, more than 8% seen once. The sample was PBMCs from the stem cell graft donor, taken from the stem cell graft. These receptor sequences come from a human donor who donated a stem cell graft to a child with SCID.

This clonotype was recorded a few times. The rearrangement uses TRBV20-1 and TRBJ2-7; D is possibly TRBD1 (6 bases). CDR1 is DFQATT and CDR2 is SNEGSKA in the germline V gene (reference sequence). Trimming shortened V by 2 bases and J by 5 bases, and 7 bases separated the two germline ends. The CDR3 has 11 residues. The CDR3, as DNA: TGCAGTGCTAGAAACAGGGACGAGCAGTACTTC. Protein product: CSARNRDEQYF.

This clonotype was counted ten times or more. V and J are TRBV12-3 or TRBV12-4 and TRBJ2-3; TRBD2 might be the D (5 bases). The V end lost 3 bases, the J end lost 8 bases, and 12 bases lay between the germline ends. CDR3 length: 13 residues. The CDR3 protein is CASSFSDFVTQYF. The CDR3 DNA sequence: TGTGCCAGCAGTTTTAGCGATTTTGTTACGCAGTATTTT.

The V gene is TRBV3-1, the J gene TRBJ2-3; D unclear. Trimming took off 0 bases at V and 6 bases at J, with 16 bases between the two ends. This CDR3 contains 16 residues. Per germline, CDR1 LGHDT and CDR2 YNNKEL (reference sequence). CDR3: CASSQDLRVDGDTQYF. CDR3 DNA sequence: TGTGCCAGCAGCCAAGATCTACGGGTGGATGGGGATACGCAGTATTTT.

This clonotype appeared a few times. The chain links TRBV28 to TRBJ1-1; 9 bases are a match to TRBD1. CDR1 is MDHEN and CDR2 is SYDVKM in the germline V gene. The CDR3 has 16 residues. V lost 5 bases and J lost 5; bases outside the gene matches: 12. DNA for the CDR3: TGTGCCAGCAGTCCAACACCCGGGACAGGGAGGACTGAAGCTTTCTTT. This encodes CASSPTPGTGRTEAFF.

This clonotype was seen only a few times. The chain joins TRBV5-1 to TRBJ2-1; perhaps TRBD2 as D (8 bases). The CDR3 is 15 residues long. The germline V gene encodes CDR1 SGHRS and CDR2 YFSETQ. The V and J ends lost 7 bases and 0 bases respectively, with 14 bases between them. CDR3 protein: CASQGGLDSYNEQFF. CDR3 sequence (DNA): TGCGCCAGCCAGGGGGGACTAGACTCCTACAATGAGCAGTTCTTC.

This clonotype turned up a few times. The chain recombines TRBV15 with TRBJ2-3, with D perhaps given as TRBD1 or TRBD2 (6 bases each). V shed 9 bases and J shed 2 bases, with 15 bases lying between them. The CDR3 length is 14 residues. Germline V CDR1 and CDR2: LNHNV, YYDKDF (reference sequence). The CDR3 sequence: CATAGGLNTDTQYF. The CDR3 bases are TGTGCCACGGCCGGGGGCCTTAACACAGATACGCAGTATTTT. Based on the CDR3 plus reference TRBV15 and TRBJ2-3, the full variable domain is DAMVIQNPRYQVTQFGKPVTLSCSQTLNHNVMYWYQQKSSQAPKLLFHYYDKDFNNEADTPDNFQSRRPNTSFCFLDIRSPGLGDTAMYLCATAGGLNTDTQYFGPGTRLTVL.